This TCR beta chain is drawn from a study of control samples from healthy donors and cancer patients. Profiling relied on immunoSEQ multiplex PCR, and the TCRdb table lists in-frame clones only, not all of them. The sample lists 84,000 or so clones, approximately 80% occurring once. The CDR3 extends over 11 amino acids. Germline CDR1 and CDR2: SEHNR and FQNEAQ (reference sequence). V was clipped by 2 bases and J by 13 bases, with 11 bases between them. This clone was picked up a small number of times. Sequences were obtained from PBMCs. The gene calls are TRBV7-9 and TRBJ1-2; no firm D call. The receptor's source is a man in his sixties with head and neck cancer. As DNA, the CDR3 is TGTGCCAGCAGCTTAATCGCTCCCCCCACCTTC. This encodes CASSLIAPPTF.